The rows below give T cell receptor beta chains drawn from one sample of a study of blood T cell repertoires in COVID-19. Assay: immunoSEQ multiplex PCR; the TCRdb copy retains only in-frame clones and omits some. Here the sample spans fewer than 250,000 clones, less than 90% being singletons. Sequences were obtained from peripheral blood. The receptors were gathered from a man aged 25-40 years with acute or convalescent COVID-19. Each CDR3 is given with its conserved first and last residue. A D gene is named only where the DNA matches it firmly. Not all rows give a size; the values are once, few, many and, for expanded clones, a class.

clone_size: NA
d_call: NA
j_call: TRBJ2-4
v_call: TRBV19
cdr3_nt: TGTGCCAGTAGCCGAACAGGACCCCCCAAAAACATTCAGTACTTC
cdr3_aa: CASSRTGPPKNIQYF

clone_size: NA
d_call: TRBD1
j_call: TRBJ2-6
v_call: TRBV28
cdr3_nt: TGTGCCAGCAGTACCCGGACAGGGGAGATAACTGGGGCCAACGTCCTGACTTTC
cdr3_aa: CASSTRTGEITGANVLTF

clone_size: NA
d_call: NA
j_call: TRBJ2-1
v_call: TRBV6-5
cdr3_nt: TGTGCCAGCAGACCCGACCCAAGGCGGAATGAGCAGTTCTTC
cdr3_aa: CASRPDPRRNEQFF

clone_size: NA
d_call: NA
j_call: TRBJ1-6
v_call: TRBV28
cdr3_nt: TGTGCCAGCAGCGACCCTACAGGGTTAGGCTCACCCCTCCACTTT
cdr3_aa: CASSDPTGLGSPLHF

clone_size: NA
d_call: TRBD1
j_call: TRBJ1-5
v_call: TRBV6-5
cdr3_nt: TGTGCCAGCAGTCCAGGGGGCCTTGGCAATCAGCCCCAGCATTTT
cdr3_aa: CASSPGGLGNQPQHF

clone_size: NA
d_call: TRBD2
j_call: TRBJ2-3
v_call: TRBV7-3
cdr3_nt: TGTGCCAGCAGCTGGCTAGCGGGGGGGCCCCTAGATACGCAGTATTTT
cdr3_aa: CASSWLAGGPLDTQYF

clone_size: few
d_call: TRBD1
j_call: TRBJ1-6
v_call: TRBV6-5
cdr3_nt: TGTGCCAGCAGTCCACAGGGGAATTCACCCCTCCACTTT
cdr3_aa: CASSPQGNSPLHF

clone_size: NA
d_call: NA
j_call: TRBJ2-1
v_call: TRBV6-5
cdr3_nt: TGTGCCAGCCGTAACCATCCAGGCGAGCAGTTCTTC
cdr3_aa: CASRNHPGEQFF

clone_size: NA
d_call: NA
j_call: TRBJ1-2
v_call: TRBV7-8
cdr3_nt: TGTGCCAGCAGCTTAGGGGGCAGGGTTTATGGCTACACCTTC
cdr3_aa: CASSLGGRVYGYTF

clone_size: once
d_call: TRBD1
j_call: TRBJ1-2
v_call: TRBV27
cdr3_nt: TGTGCCAGCAGTTTGGGACAGCTAGGCTATGGCTACACCTTC
cdr3_aa: CASSLGQLGYGYTF

clone_size: NA
d_call: TRBD1
j_call: TRBJ2-7
v_call: TRBV4-1
cdr3_nt: TGCGCCAGCAGCCCCGACCAAACTTCAGGGGGCAGCTCCTACGAGCAGTACTTC
cdr3_aa: CASSPDQTSGGSSYEQYF

clone_size: NA
d_call: NA
j_call: TRBJ1-1
v_call: TRBV28
cdr3_nt: TGTGCCAGCAGTTTCGGAAGTACAGGGTTCACTGAAGCTTTCTTT
cdr3_aa: CASSFGSTGFTEAFF

clone_size: NA
d_call: TRBD2
j_call: TRBJ2-1
v_call: TRBV3-1/TRBV3-2
cdr3_nt: TGTGCCAGCAGGAAGCGGGGAAGCTCCTACAATGAGCAGTTCTTC
cdr3_aa: CASRKRGSSYNEQFF

clone_size: NA
d_call: TRBD1
j_call: TRBJ1-2
v_call: TRBV5-1
cdr3_nt: TGCGCCAGCAGCCTGTCCGGGACAGGGGACGGCTACACCTTC
cdr3_aa: CASSLSGTGDGYTF

clone_size: NA
d_call: TRBD2
j_call: TRBJ2-3
v_call: TRBV25-1
cdr3_nt: TGTGCCAGCAGGCACGGCGGGGGGTCCACAGATACGCAGTATTTT
cdr3_aa: CASRHGGGSTDTQYF

clone_size: NA
d_call: NA
j_call: TRBJ1-4
v_call: TRBV2
cdr3_nt: TGTGCCAGCAGTTCCGCTCACCTACAGGGCTCTAATGAAAAACTGTTTTTT
cdr3_aa: CASSSAHLQGSNEKLFF

clone_size: NA
d_call: TRBD1
j_call: TRBJ1-6
v_call: TRBV4-2
cdr3_nt: TGTGCCAGCAGCCCAACCGGGACAGCTAATTCACCCCTCCACTTT
cdr3_aa: CASSPTGTANSPLHF

clone_size: NA
d_call: NA
j_call: TRBJ2-7
v_call: TRBV19
cdr3_nt: TGTGCCAGTAGTGGCGGGGTCTACGAGCAGTACTTC
cdr3_aa: CASSGGVYEQYF

clone_size: once
d_call: NA
j_call: TRBJ1-5
v_call: TRBV28
cdr3_nt: TGTGCCAGCAGCTTATACCCTCAGGGGCGTCAGCCCCAGCATTTT
cdr3_aa: CASSLYPQGRQPQHF

clone_size: NA
d_call: TRBD2
j_call: TRBJ2-5
v_call: TRBV25-1
cdr3_nt: TGTGCCAGCAGTGAACCGGGGGGGCCACGGGAGACCCAGTACTTC
cdr3_aa: CASSEPGGPRETQYF

clone_size: NA
d_call: NA
j_call: TRBJ2-5
v_call: TRBV6-5
cdr3_nt: TGTGCCAGCAGTTACTCCCACGGGTCGGCCCAGTACTTC
cdr3_aa: CASSYSHGSAQYF

clone_size: NA
d_call: TRBD1
j_call: TRBJ1-1
v_call: TRBV5-1
cdr3_nt: TGCGCCAGCAGCTTTCAGGGGGACACTGAAGCTTTCTTT
cdr3_aa: CASSFQGDTEAFF

clone_size: NA
d_call: TRBD1
j_call: TRBJ2-2
v_call: TRBV5-8
cdr3_nt: TGTGCCAGCAGCGTAGACAGGGGCACCGGGGAGCTGTTTTTT
cdr3_aa: CASSVDRGTGELFF

clone_size: NA
d_call: NA
j_call: TRBJ1-1
v_call: TRBV19
cdr3_nt: TGTGCCAGTAGTATCAGAGGGAACACTGAAGCTTTCTTT
cdr3_aa: CASSIRGNTEAFF

clone_size: NA
d_call: NA
j_call: TRBJ1-5
v_call: TRBV28
cdr3_nt: TGTGCCAGCAGTTTGCGGTTCGGTGGGTATCAGCCCCAGCATTTT
cdr3_aa: CASSLRFGGYQPQHF

clone_size: NA
d_call: NA
j_call: TRBJ2-7
v_call: TRBV10-2
cdr3_nt: TGCGCCAGCAACCTCGGGGGTACTGACGAGCAGTACTTC
cdr3_aa: CASNLGGTDEQYF

clone_size: few
d_call: TRBD1
j_call: TRBJ1-5
v_call: TRBV7-2
cdr3_nt: TGTGCCAGCAGCCTAACCGGGACAGGGGCCTACAATCAGCCCCAGCATTTT
cdr3_aa: CASSLTGTGAYNQPQHF

clone_size: NA
d_call: TRBD2
j_call: TRBJ2-5
v_call: TRBV5-4
cdr3_nt: TGTGCCAGCAGCCTAGGACTAGCAAAGGAGACCCAGTACTTC
cdr3_aa: CASSLGLAKETQYF